Listed below are T cell receptor beta chains from one sample, sequenced in a study of identical twins. TCRdb reprocessed the 5' RACE reads with MiXCR, giving one entry per CDR3 protein. The table lists approximately 500,000 distinct CDR3 sequences, approximately 24% of them singletons. Another study also made use of these data, one on T cells expressing NK-cell markers.

Input material: CD4+ T cells sorted from blood. The receptors originated from a young woman in good health. CDR3s include the opening cysteine and the closing phenylalanine or tryptophan. Fields, in order: J gene, V gene, CDR3 protein.

>TRBJ2-3|TRBV11-2
CASNLRTRSTDTQYF
>TRBJ2-3|TRBV20-1
CSAMTPEGDTQYF
>TRBJ2-7|TRBV3-1
CASSQVDRDYEQYF
>TRBJ2-5|TRBV20-1
CSARMVVGGRETQYF
>TRBJ2-7|TRBV7-8
CASTSLALSSYEQYF
>TRBJ2-6|TRBV25-1
CASSEYPGANVLTF
>TRBJ2-3|TRBV5-1
CASSVGQLSTDTQYF
>TRBJ2-3|TRBV20-1
CSARGTSGMGDTQYF
>TRBJ2-7|TRBV20-1
CSARDPDRTYEQYF
>TRBJ2-5|TRBV20-1
CSATGTGRTQYF
>TRBJ2-5|TRBV4-3
CASSQERQGAGTQYF
>TRBJ2-1|TRBV12-3/TRBV12-4
CASRDRGENEQFF